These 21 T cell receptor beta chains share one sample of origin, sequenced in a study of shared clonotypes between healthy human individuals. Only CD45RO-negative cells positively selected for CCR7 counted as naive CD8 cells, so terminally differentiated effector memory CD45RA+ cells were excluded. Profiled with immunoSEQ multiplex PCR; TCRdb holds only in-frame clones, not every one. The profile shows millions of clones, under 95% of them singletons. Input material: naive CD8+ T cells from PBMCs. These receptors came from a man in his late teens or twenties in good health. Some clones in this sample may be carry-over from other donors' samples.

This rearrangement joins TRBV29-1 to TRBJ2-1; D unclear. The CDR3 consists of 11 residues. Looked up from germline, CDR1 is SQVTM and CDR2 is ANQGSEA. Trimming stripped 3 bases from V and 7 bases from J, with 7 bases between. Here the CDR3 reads CSVDEWNEQFF. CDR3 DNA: TGCAGCGTTGATGAGTGGAATGAGCAGTTCTTC.

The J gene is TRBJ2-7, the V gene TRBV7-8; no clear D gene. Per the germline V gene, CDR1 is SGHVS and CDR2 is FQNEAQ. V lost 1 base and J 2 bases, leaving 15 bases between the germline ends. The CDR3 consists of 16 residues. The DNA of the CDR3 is TGTGCCAGCAGCTTAGGACACGGACGGGCCACCTACGAGCAGTACTTC. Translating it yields CASSLGHGRATYEQYF.

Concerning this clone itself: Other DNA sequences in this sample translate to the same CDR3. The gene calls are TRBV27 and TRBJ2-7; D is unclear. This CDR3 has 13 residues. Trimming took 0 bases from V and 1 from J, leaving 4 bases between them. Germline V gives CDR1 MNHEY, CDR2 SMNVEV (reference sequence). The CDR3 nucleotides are TGTGCCAGCAGTTTATCGGGTTCCTACGAGCAGTACTTC. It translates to CASSLSGSYEQYF.

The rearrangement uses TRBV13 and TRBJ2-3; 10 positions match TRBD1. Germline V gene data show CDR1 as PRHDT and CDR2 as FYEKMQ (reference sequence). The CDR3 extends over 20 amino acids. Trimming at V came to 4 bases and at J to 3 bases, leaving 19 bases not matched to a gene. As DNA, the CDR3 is TGTGCCAGCAGCTCCGGTGTGATCCAAAGCGGGGACAGGGGTACAGATACGCAGTATTTT. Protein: CASSSGVIQSGDRGTDTQYF.

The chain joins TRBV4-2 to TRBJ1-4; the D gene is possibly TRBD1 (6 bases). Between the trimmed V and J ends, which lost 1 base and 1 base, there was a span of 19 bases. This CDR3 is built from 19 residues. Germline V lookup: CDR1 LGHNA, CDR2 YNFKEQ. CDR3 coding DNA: TGTGCCAGCAGCCAAGGTCCAGTCCTTCGCAGGGGAACTAATGAAAAACTGTTTTTT. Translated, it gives CASSQGPVLRRGTNEKLFF.

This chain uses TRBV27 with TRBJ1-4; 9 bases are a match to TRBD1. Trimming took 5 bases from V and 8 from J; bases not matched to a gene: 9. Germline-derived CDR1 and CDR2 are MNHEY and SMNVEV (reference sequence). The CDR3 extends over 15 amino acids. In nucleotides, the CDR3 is TGTGCCAGCAGTCACCCACAGGGGGCGGAGGAAAAACTGTTTTTT. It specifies CASSHPQGAEEKLFF. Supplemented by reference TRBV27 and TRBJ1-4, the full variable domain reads EAQVTQNPRYLITVTGKKLTVTCSQNMNHEYMSWYRQDPGLGLRQIYYSMNVEVTDKGDVPEGYKVSRKEKRNFPLILESPSPNQTSLYFCASSHPQGAEEKLFFGSGTQLSVL.

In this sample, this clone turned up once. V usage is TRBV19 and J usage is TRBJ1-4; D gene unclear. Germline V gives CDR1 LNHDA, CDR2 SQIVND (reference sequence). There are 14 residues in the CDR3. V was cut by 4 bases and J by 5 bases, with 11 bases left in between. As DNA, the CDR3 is TGTGCCAGTAGTACAAGACAAGTCAATGAAAAACTGTTTTTT. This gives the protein CASSTRQVNEKLFF.

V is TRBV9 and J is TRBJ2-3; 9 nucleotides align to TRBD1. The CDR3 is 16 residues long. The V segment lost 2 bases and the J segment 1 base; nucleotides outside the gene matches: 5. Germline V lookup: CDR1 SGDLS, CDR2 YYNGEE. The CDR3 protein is CASSVSRDRGTDTQYF. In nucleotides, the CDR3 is TGTGCCAGCAGCGTTTCCCGGGACAGGGGCACAGATACGCAGTATTTT.

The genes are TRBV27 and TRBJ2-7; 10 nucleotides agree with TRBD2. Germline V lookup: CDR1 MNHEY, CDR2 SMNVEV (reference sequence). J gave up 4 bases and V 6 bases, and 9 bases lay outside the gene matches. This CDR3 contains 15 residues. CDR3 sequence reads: CASSFGTSGIYEQYF. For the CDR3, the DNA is TGTGCCAGCAGCTTCGGCACTAGCGGGATTTACGAGCAGTACTTC.

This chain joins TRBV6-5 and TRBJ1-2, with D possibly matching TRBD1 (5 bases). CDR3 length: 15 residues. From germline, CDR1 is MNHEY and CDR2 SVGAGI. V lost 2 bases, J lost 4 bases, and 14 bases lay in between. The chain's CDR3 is CASSYGASVGYGYTF. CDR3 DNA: TGTGCCAGCAGTTACGGGGCAAGTGTCGGCTATGGCTACACCTTC.

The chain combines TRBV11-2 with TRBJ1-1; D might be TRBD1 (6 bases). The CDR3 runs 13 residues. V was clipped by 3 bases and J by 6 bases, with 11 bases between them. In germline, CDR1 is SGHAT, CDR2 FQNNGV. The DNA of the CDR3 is TGTGCCAGCAGCTTCTCAGGGGATCCTGAAGCTTTCTTT. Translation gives CASSFSGDPEAFF.

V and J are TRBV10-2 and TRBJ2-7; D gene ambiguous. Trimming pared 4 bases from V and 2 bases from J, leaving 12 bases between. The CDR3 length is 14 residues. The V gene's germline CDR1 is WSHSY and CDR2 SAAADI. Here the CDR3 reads CASSVGRPPYEQYF. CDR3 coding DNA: TGCGCCAGCAGTGTAGGCAGGCCACCCTACGAGCAGTACTTC.

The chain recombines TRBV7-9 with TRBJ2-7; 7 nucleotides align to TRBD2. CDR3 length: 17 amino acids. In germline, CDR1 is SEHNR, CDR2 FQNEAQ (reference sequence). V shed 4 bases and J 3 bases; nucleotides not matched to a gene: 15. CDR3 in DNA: TGTGCCAGCAGCTCTACAAATGGGCTAGCGGATTTCTACGAGCAGTACTTC. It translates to CASSSTNGLADFYEQYF.

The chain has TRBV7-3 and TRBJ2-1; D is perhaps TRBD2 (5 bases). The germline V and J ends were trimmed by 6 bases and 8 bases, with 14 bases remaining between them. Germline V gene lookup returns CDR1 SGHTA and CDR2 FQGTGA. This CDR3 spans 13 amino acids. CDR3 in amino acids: CASRTRLGDEQFF. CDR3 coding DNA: TGTGCCAGCAGGACTCGCCTCGGGGATGAGCAGTTCTTC. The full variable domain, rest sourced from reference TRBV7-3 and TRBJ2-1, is GAGVSQTPSNKVTEKGKYVELRCDPISGHTALYWYRQSLGQGPEFLIYFQGTGAADDSGLPNDRFFAVRPEGSVSTLKIQRTERGDSAVYLCASRTRLGDEQFFGPGTRLTVL.

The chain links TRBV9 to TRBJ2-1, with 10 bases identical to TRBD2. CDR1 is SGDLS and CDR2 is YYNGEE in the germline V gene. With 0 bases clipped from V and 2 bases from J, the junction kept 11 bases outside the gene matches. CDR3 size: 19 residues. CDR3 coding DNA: TGTGCCAGCAGCGTAGAAGGCCTAGCGGGAGAGGGGACCTACAATGAGCAGTTCTTC. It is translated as CASSVEGLAGEGTYNEQFF.

The CDR3 sequence: CASSPYRPDTTEAFF. The DNA for the CDR3 is TGTGCCAGCAGTCCATATCGACCGGACACCACTGAAGCTTTCTTT. This rearrangement joins TRBV27 to TRBJ1-1, with TRBD1 as a possible D gene (5 bases). The CDR3 is made up of 15 amino acids. The germline V and J ends were trimmed by 5 bases and 4 bases, with 17 bases remaining between them. CDR1 MNHEY and CDR2 SMNVEV come from the germline V gene (reference sequence).

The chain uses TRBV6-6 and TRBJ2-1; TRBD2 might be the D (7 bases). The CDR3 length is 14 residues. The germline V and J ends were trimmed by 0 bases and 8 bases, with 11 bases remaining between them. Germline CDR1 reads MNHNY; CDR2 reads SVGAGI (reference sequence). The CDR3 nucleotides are TGTGCCAGCAGTTACTCGGAGGGGGGGTATGAGCAGTTCTTC. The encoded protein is CASSYSEGGYEQFF.

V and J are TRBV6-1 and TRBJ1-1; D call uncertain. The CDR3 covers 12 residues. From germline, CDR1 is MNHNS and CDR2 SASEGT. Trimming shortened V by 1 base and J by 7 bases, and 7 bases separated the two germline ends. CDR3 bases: TGTGCCAGCAGTGAAGGATCGAGTGAAGCTTTCTTT. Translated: CASSEGSSEAFF.

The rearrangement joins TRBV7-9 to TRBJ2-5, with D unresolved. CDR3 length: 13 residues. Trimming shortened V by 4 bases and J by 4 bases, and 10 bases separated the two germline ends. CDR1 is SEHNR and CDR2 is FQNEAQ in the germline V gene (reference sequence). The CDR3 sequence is CASSYPIVETQYF. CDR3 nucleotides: TGTGCCAGCAGCTACCCGATAGTAGAGACCCAGTACTTC.

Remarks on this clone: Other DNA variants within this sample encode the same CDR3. CDR3 in amino acids: CASSGGGPGNTIYF. In DNA, the CDR3 is TGTGCCAGCAGCGGCGGGGGGCCTGGAAACACCATATATTTT. The rearrangement joins TRBV9 to TRBJ1-3; D perhaps matches TRBD1 (6 bases). The ends were cut back, 3 bases at V and 2 bases at J, with 9 bases in the middle. The germline CDR1 and CDR2 sequences are SGDLS and YYNGEE. The CDR3 sequence is 14 residues long.

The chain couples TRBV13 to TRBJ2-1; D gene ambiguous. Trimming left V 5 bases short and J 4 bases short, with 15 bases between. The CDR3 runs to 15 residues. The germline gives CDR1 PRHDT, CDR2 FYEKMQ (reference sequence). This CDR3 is CASSPDSVGYNEQFF. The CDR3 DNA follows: TGTGCCAGCAGCCCAGATTCGGTGGGGTACAATGAGCAGTTCTTC.